The next 13 T cell receptor beta chains were all read from a single sample in a study of beta chain features in type 1 diabetes. Expressed TCRB transcripts were sequenced after all isolated RNA was converted to cDNA. Data came from immunoSEQ multiplex PCR; TCRdb stores just in-frame clones and leaves some out. The data show more than 300,000 clones, more than 12% seen once. The sample taken for sequencing was naive CD4+ T cells from blood. Receptors were obtained from a woman under 30 in good health.

This clone has only a few counts. The V gene is TRBV7-8, the J gene TRBJ2-7; TRBD2 agrees at 7 bases. The germline V gene encodes CDR1 SGHVS and CDR2 FQNEAQ. The CDR3 totals 15 residues. V lost 1 base, J lost 1 base, and 4 bases stayed unmatched. The CDR3 spells CASSLVLAGSYEQYF. The CDR3 nucleotides read TGTGCCAGCAGCTTAGTCTTAGCGGGTTCCTACGAGCAGTACTTC. The whole variable domain, filled in from reference TRBV7-8 and TRBJ2-7, reads GAGVSQSPRYKVAKRGQDVALRCDPISGHVSLFWYQQALGQGPEFLTYFQNEAQLDKSGLPSDRFFAERPEGSVSTLKIQRTQQEDSAVYLCASSLVLAGSYEQYFGPGTRLTVT.

This chain connects TRBV30 to TRBJ2-1; D may be TRBD2 (5 bases). CDR3 length equals 11 residues. Deletions cut 8 bases from V and 3 bases from J, with 8 bases between. Per germline, CDR1 GTSNPN and CDR2 SVGIG (reference sequence). The CDR3 sequence: CARDYYNEQFF. The CDR3, as DNA: TGTGCCCGAGACTACTACAATGAGCAGTTCTTC.

V and J are TRBV28 and TRBJ1-2; D not resolved. The CDR3 covers 14 residues. The V gene's germline CDR1 is MDHEN and CDR2 SYDVKM. The V gene lost 7 bases and the J gene lost 0 bases, with 12 bases spanning the gap. CDR3 region: CASTPGGANYGYTF. The DNA for the CDR3 is TGTGCCAGCACCCCCGGAGGAGCTAACTATGGCTACACCTTC.

This clone was counted only a few times. This chain links TRBV4-3 with TRBJ2-1; perhaps TRBD2 as D (5 bases). CDR1 LGHNA and CDR2 YSLEER come from the germline V gene. The CDR3 extends over 14 amino acids. Trimming shortened V by 0 bases and J by 9 bases, and 12 bases separated the two germline ends. The CDR3 loop reads CASSQDEGRVEQFF. In DNA form, the CDR3 reads TGCGCCAGCAGCCAAGATGAGGGAAGGGTTGAGCAGTTCTTC.

The sample holds a few counts of this clone. V gene TRBV7-3 combines with J gene TRBJ2-1; possible D gene TRBD2, 6 bases. V lost 3 bases and J 8 bases, leaving 17 bases between the germline ends. The germline CDR1 and CDR2 sequences are SGHTA and FQGTGA. This CDR3 spans 15 amino acids. This CDR3 reads CASSFLGQGGYEQFF. Written as DNA, the CDR3 is TGTGCCAGCAGCTTCCTCGGTCAGGGAGGCTATGAGCAGTTCTTC. Filled out from reference TRBV7-3 and TRBJ2-1, the complete variable domain reads GAGVSQTPSNKVTEKGKYVELRCDPISGHTALYWYRQSLGQGPEFLIYFQGTGAADDSGLPNDRFFAVRPEGSVSTLKIQRTERGDSAVYLCASSFLGQGGYEQFFGPGTRLTVL.

The CDR3 protein is CASSLLAGRNIQYF. CDR3 nucleotide sequence: TGTGCCAGCAGTTTATTAGCAGGGAGGAACATTCAGTACTTC. This chain links TRBV27 with TRBJ2-4; the D gene is possibly TRBD2 (6 bases). Germline V gene sequence: CDR1 MNHEY, CDR2 SMNVEV (reference sequence). CDR3 length: 14 residues. Trimming removed 1 base at V and 7 bases at J, with 11 bases between.

In this sample, this clone turned up a few times. The chain carries TRBV7-2 and TRBJ2-7; 11 bases map to TRBD2. This CDR3 comprises 15 residues. Losses at the gene ends were 3 bases for V and 6 bases for J; bases not matched to a gene: 7. Germline V lookup: CDR1 SGHTA, CDR2 FQGNSA. CDR3 in amino acids: CASSFVSGRAAEQYF. The CDR3 DNA follows: TGTGCCAGCAGCTTCGTTAGCGGGAGGGCGGCCGAGCAGTACTTC.

This clone was observed a few times. Germline is not matched at one junction end, which may reflect a read error. V is TRBV3-1 (or the pseudogene TRBV3-2) and J is TRBJ2-5; weak D call: TRBD2 (6 bases). The germline V gene has CDR1 LGHDT and CDR2 YNNKEL (reference sequence). There are 8 residues in the CDR3. CDR3 amino acids: CASSRGDF. The CDR3 DNA follows: TGTGCCAGCAGCCGCGGGGACTTC.

This chain joins TRBV7-9 and TRBJ1-1, with TRBD1 as a possible D gene (5 bases). This CDR3 has 17 amino acids. Per germline, CDR1 SEHNR and CDR2 FQNEAQ (reference sequence). V gave up 5 bases and J gave up 5 bases, with 24 bases separating them. CDR3 in amino acids: CASSPFATTGGRTEAFF. As DNA, the CDR3 is TGTGCCAGCAGCCCCTTTGCGACCACCGGGGGGAGGACTGAAGCTTTCTTT.

A few counts support this clone. The chain couples TRBV29-1 to TRBJ2-3; tentatively, D is TRBD2 (5 bases). Trimming shortened V by 2 bases and J by 3 bases, and 18 bases separated the two germline ends. The CDR3 spans 16 residues. Germline-derived CDR1 and CDR2 are SQVTM and ANQGSEA. CDR3 nucleotide sequence: TGCAGCGTTGAATTGCCGGCGGGCCGAAGAACAGATACGCAGTATTTT. As protein: CSVELPAGRRTDTQYF.

The V call is TRBV5-1, the J call TRBJ2-1; 12 positions match TRBD2. The germline CDR1 and CDR2 sequences are SGHRS and YFSETQ. This CDR3 region has 16 residues. V was clipped by 4 bases and J by 6 bases; unmatched bases: 8. The chain's CDR3 is CASSKGGLAGFNEQFF. CDR3 sequence (DNA): TGCGCCAGCAGCAAGGGAGGACTAGCGGGATTCAATGAGCAGTTCTTC.

This clone was seen only once. The V gene is TRBV27, the J gene TRBJ2-7, with D perhaps TRBD1 (5 bases). Per the germline V gene, CDR1 is MNHEY and CDR2 is SMNVEV (reference sequence). This CDR3 contains 13 residues. The germline V and J ends were trimmed by 6 bases and 0 bases, with 9 bases remaining between them. CDR3 residues: CASRKDNSYEQYF. As DNA, the CDR3 is TGTGCCAGCAGAAAGGACAACTCCTACGAGCAGTACTTC.

The J gene is TRBJ2-7, the V gene TRBV20-1; 7 nucleotides agree with TRBD1. With 6 bases clipped from V and 4 bases from J, the junction kept 3 bases outside the gene matches. This CDR3 has 11 amino acids. CDR1 is DFQATT and CDR2 is SNEGSKA in the germline V gene (reference sequence). CDR3 sequence (DNA): TGCAGTGCACCGGACAGGTACGAGCAGTACTTC. Amino acid sequence: CSAPDRYEQYF.